This T cell receptor (beta chain) was sequenced for a study of blood T cell repertoires in COVID-19. The overall study: From the United States, Italy and Spain came samples of acute and convalescent COVID-19. PBMCs, B-cell-depleted T cells, or T cells provided the cDNA or gDNA that made up the material.

Per the authors' pipeline: Nucleated cell number was recorded as an estimate derived from reference gene primer amplification. The data were produced by immunoSEQ multiplex PCR, yet TCRdb's version contains in-frame clones alone and is incomplete. V and J calls and clone size come straight from that table; D and trimming were deduced from the DNA. In the table there are fewer than 200,000 clones, 70% to 90% of which are singletons. Sequenced input: peripheral blood. This TCR was recovered from a man aged 50-60 years who had recovered from COVID-19.

CDR3 sequence reads: CATTPGLGEQETQYF. The DNA for the CDR3 is TGCGCCACCACCCCGGGACTAGGGGAGCAAGAGACCCAGTACTTC. The V gene is TRBV5-1, the J gene TRBJ2-5, with TRBD2 matching over 8 bases. The CDR3 consists of 15 residues. The ends lost 9 bases at V and 2 bases at J; junction bases unmatched: 12. In germline, CDR1 is SGHRS, CDR2 YFSETQ.